The clone carrying this TCR beta chain was picked up a small number of times. The data are from a study of blood T cell repertoires in COVID-19. Profiling relied on immunoSEQ multiplex PCR, and the TCRdb table lists in-frame clones only, not all of them. This table has 200,000 or so clones, 75% to 90% appearing once. The sequence was obtained from a human donor in a cohort sampled during active COVID-19. The sample comprised peripheral blood.

CDR3 amino acids: CASRTGGDGAFF. CDR3 DNA sequence: TGCGCCAGCAGGACAGGGGGCGACGGAGCTTTCTTT. This chain links TRBV4-1 with TRBJ1-1; 10 nucleotides match TRBD1. Germline trimming cut 6 bases from V and 10 bases from J; bases unmatched to any gene: 5. CDR3 length equals 12 residues. The V gene's germline CDR1 is MGHRA and CDR2 YSYEKL.